Each of the 22 T cell receptor beta chains below was sequenced from the same sample in a study of blood T cells in healthy people across ages. A second 7 to 11 cycle PCR used barcoded and J-beta primers. TCRdb recomputed calls from the 5' RACE reads with MiXCR, one row per CDR3 protein. The sample includes around 1,900,000 distinct CDR3 sequences, about two fifths of them seen just once. The sequencing input was blood. The receptors were gathered from a human donor in good health.

The chain is built from TRBV12-3 or TRBV12-4 and TRBJ2-7; D is unresolved. The CDR3 is 13 residues long. The ends were cut back, 10 bases at V and 0 bases at J, with 13 bases in the middle. CDR3 coding DNA: TGTGCCATCTTAAGGGCCGGCTCCTACGAGCAGTACTTC. This sequence encodes CAILRAGSYEQYF.

This sequence joins TRBV6-5 and TRBJ1-2; D gene uncertain. V lost 0 bases to trimming and J lost 6 bases, with 11 bases between them. The CDR3 runs 14 residues. Germline lookup yields CDR1 MNHEY and CDR2 SVGAGI. CDR3 bases: TGTGCCAGCAGTTACTCCCGAGGGATCGATGGCTACACCTTC. Translating gives CASSYSRGIDGYTF.

This chain connects TRBV20-1 to TRBJ1-6, with a tentative D call TRBD1 (5 bases). The V end was cut by 3 bases, the J end by 2 bases, with 8 bases between. The CDR3 has 14 amino acids. Germline V CDR1 and CDR2: DFQATT, SNEGSKA (reference sequence). CDR3 nucleotides: TGCAGTGCTAGTGGGGGAACCTATAATTCACCCCTCCACTTT. Amino acids: CSASGGTYNSPLHF.

This clonotype has only a few counts. CDR3 sequence reads: CSVGVLGGPRFF. For the CDR3, the DNA is TGCAGCGTTGGAGTTCTCGGGGGGCCTCGGTTCTTC. This chain links TRBV29-1 with TRBJ2-1, with D tentatively TRBD2 (7 bases). The germline V gene has CDR1 SQVTM and CDR2 ANQGSEA. This CDR3 contains 12 residues. The V and J ends lost 4 bases and 15 bases respectively, with 19 bases between them.

This clonotype was seen only a few times. The chain uses TRBV4-3 and TRBJ2-7; tentatively, D is TRBD1 (6 bases). The CDR3 runs 14 residues. With 1 base removed from V and 7 bases from J, the gap between germline ends came to 14 bases. Germline-derived CDR1 and CDR2 are LGHNA and YSLEER. For the CDR3, the DNA is TGCGCCAGCAGCCAAGTCCAGGGGACGATGGAGCAGTACTTC. Its protein is CASSQVQGTMEQYF.

This clonotype was detected many times. The V and J genes are TRBV24-1 and TRBJ2-1; D not resolved. V lost 7 bases to trimming and J lost 3 bases, with 6 bases between them. This CDR3 region has 12 residues. Germline CDR1 and CDR2: KGHDR and SFDVKD. The CDR3 is CATSRGYNEQFF. The CDR3 DNA follows: TGTGCCACCAGCAGAGGCTACAATGAGCAGTTCTTC.

The gene calls are TRBV5-1 and TRBJ1-2; no firm D call. Germline loops: CDR1 SGHRS, CDR2 YFSETQ. Trimming left V 5 bases short and J 4 bases short, with 15 bases between. CDR3 size: 14 residues. The CDR3 loop is CASRPVDTLYGYTF. The CDR3 DNA is TGCGCCAGCAGGCCGGTAGATACCCTCTATGGCTACACCTTC.

This clonotype turned up a few times. The rearrangement joins TRBV7-9 to TRBJ1-2; the match to TRBD1 covers 9 bases. With 7 bases clipped from V and 5 bases from J, the junction kept 14 bases outside the gene matches. Germline CDR1 reads SEHNR; CDR2 reads FQNEAQ (reference sequence). This CDR3 comprises 16 residues. CDR3 in amino acids: CASTHPGQGRGYGYTF. DNA of the CDR3: TGTGCCAGCACACACCCGGGACAGGGTAGGGGGTATGGCTACACCTTC.

CDR3 nucleotides: TGCAGCGCCCACCGGGGAAACACCATATATTTT. Protein: CSAHRGNTIYF. This chain joins TRBV29-1 and TRBJ1-3; D is unclear. This CDR3 is 11 amino acids long. CDR1 and CDR2 (germline): SQVTM, ANQGSEA. The V end lost 7 bases, the J end lost 4 bases, and 8 bases lay between the germline ends.

A note on this clonotype: Germline and junction disagree at one end, which may indicate a read error. The chain combines TRBV2 with TRBJ2-1; D may be TRBD1 or TRBD2 (5 bases each). The CDR3 spans 15 residues. Germline V gives CDR1 SNHLY, CDR2 FYNNEI. For the CDR3, the DNA is TGTGCCAGCACCCGGGATGCAGGGATCAGCAATGAGCAGGTCTTC. Its translation is CASTRDAGISNEQVF.

This rearrangement joins TRBV20-1 to TRBJ2-7, with D uncertain. The CDR3 totals 15 residues. The V end lost 0 bases, the J end lost 0 bases, and 12 bases lay between the germline ends. Germline lookup yields CDR1 DFQATT and CDR2 SNEGSKA (reference sequence). The CDR3 DNA reads TGCAGTGCTAGAGAAGAGGTTCTTTTCTCCTACGAGCAGTACTTC. This gives the protein CSAREEVLFSYEQYF.

This chain links TRBV20-1 with TRBJ2-7; 7 bases align to TRBD2. Looked up from germline, CDR1 is DFQATT and CDR2 is SNEGSKA (reference sequence). After removal of 0 bases from V and 3 bases from J, the junction contained 8 bases not matched to a gene. The CDR3 is 15 residues long. The CDR3 here is CSAREPRVAGYEQYF. CDR3 in DNA: TGCAGTGCTAGAGAGCCGCGGGTAGCGGGCTACGAGCAGTACTTC.

This clonotype was seen more than once but under ten times. The chain uses TRBV7-2 and TRBJ1-2; maybe TRBD1 (6 bases). From germline, CDR1 is SGHTA and CDR2 FQGNSA. The CDR3 spans 15 residues. The V gene lost 4 bases and the J gene lost 5 bases, with 17 bases spanning the gap. Written as DNA, the CDR3 is TGTGCCAGCAGCTACAGGGAAGGTTTAGGTTATGGCTACACCTTC. Its translation is CASSYREGLGYGYTF. The variable domain in full, with the rest retrieved from reference TRBV7-2 and TRBJ1-2, is GAGVSQSPSNKVTEKGKDVELRCDPISGHTALYWYRQSLGQGLEFLIYFQGNSAPDKSGLPSDRFSAERTGGSVSTLTIQRTQQEDSAVYLCASSYREGLGYGYTFGSGTRLTVV.

The genes are TRBV7-9 and TRBJ2-1; TRBD1 is a possible D gene (5 bases). CDR3 length equals 15 residues. Trimming cost V 5 bases and J 5 bases, with 16 bases left between them. Looked up from germline, CDR1 is SEHNR and CDR2 is FQNEAQ (reference sequence). CDR3 in DNA: TGTGCCAGCAGCCCCTGGGGCCCCACAAACAATGAGCAGTTCTTC. Encoded protein: CASSPWGPTNNEQFF.

The chain links TRBV7-8 to TRBJ2-3; 13 nucleotides align to TRBD2. The CDR3 is 15 residues long. V was pared by 7 bases and J by 3 bases, with 4 bases of the junction left unmatched. CDR1 is SGHVS and CDR2 is FQNEAQ in the germline V gene. CDR3: CASTRTSGRTDTQYF. CDR3 bases: TGTGCCAGCACACGGACTAGCGGGAGAACAGATACGCAGTATTTT.

This rearrangement joins TRBV20-1 to TRBJ2-5, with 8 bases fitting TRBD1. Per the germline V gene, CDR1 is DFQATT and CDR2 is SNEGSKA (reference sequence). This CDR3 has 14 residues. The V and J ends lost 6 bases and 1 base, in that order; junction bases with no gene match: 7. The CDR3 here is CSAWDRTGQETQYF. In nucleotides, the CDR3 is TGCAGTGCATGGGACAGGACCGGCCAAGAGACCCAGTACTTC.

The chain has TRBV20-1 and TRBJ2-1; D is tentatively TRBD1 or TRBD2 (5 bases each). CDR1 is DFQATT and CDR2 is SNEGSKA in the germline V gene (reference sequence). Trimming shortened V by 7 bases and J by 5 bases, and 18 bases separated the two germline ends. CDR3 length: 14 amino acids. The CDR3 reads CSVLRDPNDNEQFF. The CDR3 DNA follows: TGCAGTGTCCTCCGGGACCCCAACGACAATGAGCAGTTCTTC.

V is TRBV20-1 and J is TRBJ2-3; D is undetermined. Looked up from germline, CDR1 is DFQATT and CDR2 is SNEGSKA (reference sequence). This CDR3 has 13 residues. V was pared by 6 bases and J by 2 bases, with 12 bases between. CDR3 loop: CSAELGNTDTQYF. The CDR3 region has the DNA TGCAGTGCCGAGCTTGGGAACACAGATACGCAGTATTTT.

The chain recombines TRBV29-1 with TRBJ1-1; a possible D gene is TRBD1 (5 bases). V dropped 0 bases and J dropped 4 bases, with 9 bases sitting between them. Germline CDR1 reads SQVTM; CDR2 reads ANQGSEA. CDR3 length: 13 amino acids. The DNA of the CDR3 is TGCAGCGTTGAAGATCGGGGGGTCACTGAAGCTTTCTTT. This encodes CSVEDRGVTEAFF.

The V gene is TRBV7-6, the J gene TRBJ2-7, with TRBD1 identical over 10 bases. The ends lost 5 bases at V and 5 bases at J; junction bases unmatched: 9. Germline V lookup: CDR1 SGHVS, CDR2 FNYEAQ. The CDR3 has 15 residues. The CDR3 spells CASSLADRGYDEQYF. The CDR3 DNA reads as TGTGCCAGCAGCCTCGCGGACAGGGGGTATGACGAGCAGTACTTC.

This clonotype was seen a few times. This sequence joins TRBV7-9 and TRBJ2-5; D could derive from TRBD1 or TRBD2 (6 bases each). This CDR3 spans 13 amino acids. Germline V lookup: CDR1 SEHNR, CDR2 FQNEAQ (reference sequence). The germline V and J ends were trimmed by 8 bases and 4 bases, with 14 bases remaining between them. The CDR3: CASGTGARETQYF. CDR3 coding DNA: TGTGCCAGCGGTACGGGGGCTCGAGAGACCCAGTACTTC.

The chain has TRBV25-1 and TRBJ2-1; 9 positions match TRBD1. V shed 1 base and J 6 bases; nucleotides not matched to a gene: 13. From germline, CDR1 is MGHDK and CDR2 SYGVNS. The length of the CDR3 is 18 residues. The CDR3 coding sequence is TGTGCCAGCAGTGAATTTCTATCGACGCGGGACAGGGTCAATGAGCAGTTCTTC. It codes for CASSEFLSTRDRVNEQFF.